The clone carrying this TCR beta chain was counted many times. The CDR3 runs to 15 residues. Germline V gene data show CDR1 as SGHRS and CDR2 as YFSETQ. Trimming removed 0 bases from V and 6 bases from J, with 15 bases in between. This sample stems from a study of neurological immune-mediated disorders. Sorted libraries used about 930,000 CD4+ or CD8+ T cells. The authors made cDNA by 5'RACE with 10-nucleotide random UMIs. Each CDR3 protein gets one entry after TCRdb re-called the 5' RACE reads with MiXCR. The table shows around 38,000 distinct CDR3 sequences, with roughly 15% occurring only once. This chain joins TRBV5-1 and TRBJ1-1; D perhaps matches TRBD1 (5 bases). This sequence was found in a woman aged 55-69 years with HTLV-1-associated myelopathy (HAM/TSP). Material: CD4+ T cells from blood. The CDR3 loop is CASSLGGRDVAEAFF. The CDR3 DNA reads TGCGCCAGCAGCTTGGGAGGCAGGGACGTAGCTGAAGCTTTCTTT.